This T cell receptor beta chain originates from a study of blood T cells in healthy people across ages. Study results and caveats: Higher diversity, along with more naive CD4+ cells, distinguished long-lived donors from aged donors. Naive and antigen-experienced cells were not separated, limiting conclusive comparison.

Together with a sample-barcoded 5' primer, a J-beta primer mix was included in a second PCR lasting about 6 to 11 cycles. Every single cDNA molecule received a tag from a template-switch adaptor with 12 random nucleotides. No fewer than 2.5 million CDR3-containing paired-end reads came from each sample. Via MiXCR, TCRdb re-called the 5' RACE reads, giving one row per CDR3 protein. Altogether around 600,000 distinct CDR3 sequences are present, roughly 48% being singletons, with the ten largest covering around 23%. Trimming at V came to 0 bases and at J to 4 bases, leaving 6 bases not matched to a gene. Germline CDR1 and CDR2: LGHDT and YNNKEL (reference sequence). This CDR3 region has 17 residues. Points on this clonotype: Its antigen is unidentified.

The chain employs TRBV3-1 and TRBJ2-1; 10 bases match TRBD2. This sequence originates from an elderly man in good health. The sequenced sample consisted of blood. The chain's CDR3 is CASSQDRLAGVYNEQFF. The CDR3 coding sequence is TGTGCCAGCAGCCAAGATCGGCTAGCGGGGGTTTACAATGAGCAGTTCTTC.